This T cell receptor (beta chain) was found in a study of Ad26.COV2.S vaccination and SARS-CoV-2 variants (dated by TCRdb to the early 2020s). Regarding the complete study: Vaccine-arm donors were drawn from COV1001, a multicentre, randomized, double-blind, placebo-controlled phase I-IIa trial of Ad26.COV2.S in healthy adults. Ad26.COV2.S was administered intramuscularly at a dose of 5x10^10 or 1x10^11 viral particles, either as one shot or as two shots given 56 days apart. The specificity and breadth of SARS-CoV-2-reactive T cell receptors after Ad26.COV2.S vaccination were assessed by TCRbeta repertoire sequencing. The TCR-sequenced set comprised roughly 30 samples: approximately 20 Ad26.COV2.S vaccine recipients, 5 placebo recipients and 8 SARS-CoV-2 convalescent individuals. Participants in the trial were split at random into five groups of five each, receiving low-dose or high-dose Ad26.COV2.S once or twice, or else placebo on both occasions. Investigators remained blinded to trial group allocation during experiments and outcome assessment.

Points on this clone: This receptor's antigen is unknown. Base qualities are not at hand, and no much larger clone is one base apart.

The immunoSEQ Assay was the method used to sequence TCRbeta CDR3 regions. After extraction, genomic DNA underwent amplification by bias-controlled multiplex PCR, followed by high-throughput sequencing. In the source study's methods: To quantify the absolute abundance of every unique TCRbeta CDR3 region, sequences were collapsed and filtered. T cell fraction was estimated by normalization of TCRbeta template counts to usable DNA, with usable DNA being measured through amplification of reference genes present in all nucleated cells. Repertoire TCRs were annotated as SARS-CoV-2-specific by exact matching of V gene, CDR3 amino acid sequence and J gene to a known reactive TCR set. The reference SARS-CoV-2 TCR set was derived from MIRA and filtered for enrichment in COVID-19-positive ImmuneCODE repertoires, a step that removed public or cross-reactive TCRs. Drawing on the MIRA antigens, annotated TCRs were analysed further at the level of specific ORF or position within ORF. Depth was the summed frequency of annotated unique rearrangements, while breadth was defined as annotated unique rearrangements over total unique productive rearrangements. Two-sided Wilcoxon rank-sum tests were used to compare TCR breadth between groups. Drawn from immuneACCESS, this table holds only the in-frame rearrangements with V and J called that TCRdb kept. Clones are partly lost; checked studies trace under half to an unresolved V gene and leave the rest unexplained. The DNA was the basis for D and trimming; V, J and clone size are from that table. For this sample there are a few hundred thousand clones; around nine tenths appear just once. The ten biggest clones cover 1.5% to 2% of the sample.

Paper-wide results and their limitations: The study lacked the statistical power to compare responses across vaccine doses or regimens. The authors noted that total T cell responses may have been underestimated by the TCR breadth and depth analyses. Spike-specific TCR breadth was higher in Ad26.COV2.S recipients than in placebo recipients (P = 0.0014). Vaccine and placebo recipients had comparable non-spike TCR breadth, which fits with the vaccine containing only spike. Substantial breadth of spike-specific CD8+ and CD4+ T cell responses was reported after vaccination.

The treatment or condition label for this specimen denotes: 15 to 20 received Ad26.COV2.S at low or high dose, single or two shots; roughly five received placebo; per-sample allocation not given. Repertoires of vaccine and placebo recipients were sequenced from samples taken on day 63 after the first injection. Cohort 1b enrolled roughly 25 adults aged 18-55 years at a single site in Boston, USA, between 29 July and 7 August 2020. Ad26.COV2.S consisted of a replication-incompetent adenovirus type 26 vector by which a prefusion-stabilized SARS-CoV-2 spike protein from the original Wuhan strain was expressed. Germline trimming: 8 bases from V, 3 bases from J; junction bases outside gene matches: 5. Based on the germline V gene, the CDR1 and CDR2 sequences are MNHEY and SVGAGI. The CDR3 goes from the cysteine to the phenylalanine over 13 residues. Left in the record is the CDR3 DNA by itself, 39 bases read in frame from the first base.

The source material was peripheral blood, sampled in a trial of Ad26.COV2.S vaccine versus placebo. The chain was built from TRBV6-5 and TRBJ1-1; 8 middle bases align to TRBD1. This TCR came from a person between 18 and 65 years old who received the Ad26.COV2.S COVID-19 vaccine or a placebo. The nucleotide sequence is TGTGCCAGCCGACAGGGGTGGGACACTGAAGCTTTCTTT. This sequence encodes CASRQGWDTEAFF.